These 30 T cell receptor beta chains came from one sample sequenced in a study of blood T cell repertoires in COVID-19. Here immunoSEQ multiplex PCR was the method, and the copy in TCRdb shows in-frame clones only, minus some. In the table there are tens of thousands of clones, 88% of which are singletons. The sample was peripheral blood. These receptors were obtained from a woman aged 55-69 years with acute or convalescent COVID-19.

The rearrangement joins TRBV6-2 or TRBV6-3 to TRBJ2-4; possibly TRBD2 for D (6 bases). Looked up from germline, CDR1 is MNHEY and CDR2 is SVGEGT. CDR3 length: 17 amino acids. Between the trimmed V and J ends, which lost 1 base and 3 bases, there was a span of 16 bases. CDR3 bases: TGTGCCAGCAGTTACTATCGTACTAGCTTAGTCAAAAACATTCAGTACTTC. This translates into CASSYYRTSLVKNIQYF.

A note on this clone: This specimen includes other DNA sequences encoding the same CDR3. The rearrangement uses TRBV5-1 and TRBJ2-2; D not certain. V shed 2 bases and J shed 1 base, with 6 bases lying between them. CDR3 length: 14 amino acids. Germline-derived CDR1 and CDR2 are SGHRS and YFSETQ. CDR3 bases: TGCGCCAGCAGCTTAGCCGGGAACACCGGGGAGCTGTTTTTT. It translates to CASSLAGNTGELFF. Filled out from reference TRBV5-1 and TRBJ2-2, the complete variable domain reads KAGVTQTPRYLIKTRGQQVTLSCSPISGHRSVSWYQQTPGQGLQFLFEYFSETQRNKGNFPGRFSGRQFSNSRSEMNVSTLELGDSALYLCASSLAGNTGELFFGEGSRLTVL.

The chain carries TRBV2 and TRBJ1-3; D gene ambiguous. Trimming took off 8 bases at V and 2 bases at J, with 7 bases between the two ends. This CDR3 has 12 residues. CDR1 and CDR2 (germline): SNHLY, FYNNEI. The DNA for the CDR3 is TGTGCCAGCGGGCTAACTGGAAACACCATATATTTT. Translated: CASGLTGNTIYF.

The CDR3 DNA reads TGTGCCAGCAGCCAAGCCCCGCAGGGGGAGCTGTTTTTT. Protein: CASSQAPQGELFF. The chain joins TRBV3-1 (or the pseudogene TRBV3-2) to TRBJ2-2; D call uncertain. V lost 1 base to trimming and J lost 8 bases, with 8 bases between them. Germline CDR1 reads LGHDT; CDR2 reads YNNKEL (reference sequence). The CDR3 is made up of 13 amino acids.

The chain combines TRBV6-2 or TRBV6-3 with TRBJ1-5, with D unclear. The CDR3 has 13 residues. The germline V gene has CDR1 MNHEY and CDR2 SVGEGT. V was trimmed by 4 bases and J by 4 bases, leaving 8 bases between them. CDR3 nucleotide sequence: TGTGCCAGCAGTTCTACGACAAATCAGCCCCAGCATTTT. Residues: CASSSTTNQPQHF.

The rearrangement joins TRBV2 to TRBJ2-5, with 8 bases fitting TRBD1. The ends lost 6 bases at V and 2 bases at J; junction bases unmatched: 8. Per germline, CDR1 SNHLY and CDR2 FYNNEI. The CDR3 is 15 amino acids. CDR3 in amino acids: CASRRGTGIQETQYF. The CDR3 DNA is TGTGCCAGCAGACGGGGGACAGGCATTCAAGAGACCCAGTACTTC. Supplemented by reference TRBV2 and TRBJ2-5, the full variable domain reads EPEVTQTPSHQVTQMGQEVILRCVPISNHLYFYWYRQILGQKVEFLVSFYNNEISEKSEIFDDQFSVERPDGSNFTLKIRSTKLEDSAMYFCASRRGTGIQETQYFGPGTRLLVL.

J is TRBJ2-3 and V is TRBV6-5, with no clear D. V lost 2 bases and J lost 1, with 7 bases in between. There are 14 residues in the CDR3. From germline, CDR1 is MNHEY and CDR2 SVGAGI. CDR3 bases: TGTGCCAGCAGTTACCGCAGTCGCACAGATACGCAGTATTTT. Translation: CASSYRSRTDTQYF.

This clone has only one observation. The chain has TRBV2 and TRBJ2-4; TRBD1 might be the D (6 bases). CDR1 and CDR2 from the germline V gene are SNHLY and FYNNEI. Trimming shortened V by 8 bases and J by 0 bases, and 11 bases separated the two germline ends. This CDR3 comprises 14 residues. CDR3 residues: CASQDSLAKNIQYF. Written as DNA, the CDR3 is TGTGCCAGCCAGGACAGCCTAGCCAAAAACATTCAGTACTTC.

The rearrangement links TRBV7-9 to TRBJ1-1; D not resolved. Per the germline V gene, CDR1 is SEHNR and CDR2 is FQNEAQ (reference sequence). Trimming took off 2 bases at V and 3 bases at J, with 13 bases between the two ends. CDR3 size: 15 residues. In DNA, the CDR3 is TGTGCCAGCAGCTTATACACTACCCCGGACACTGAAGCTTTCTTT. Its translation: CASSLYTTPDTEAFF.

The chain joins TRBV21-1 to TRBJ2-7; whether TRBD1, the table's D call, matches the DNA was not checked. TRBV21-1 is tagged as a pseudogene. The CDR3 totals 17 residues. This CDR3 reads CASSKDGPGTGIHEQYV. CDR3 nucleotide sequence: TGTGCCAGCAGCAAAGACGGACCCGGGACAGGGATCCACGAGCAGTACGTC.

J is TRBJ1-4 and V is TRBV4-1; 8 bases agree with TRBD1. CDR3 length equals 16 residues. Germline V gene lookup returns CDR1 MGHRA and CDR2 YSYEKL. Trimming cost V 1 base and J 10 bases; bases outside gene matches: 11. Here the CDR3 reads CASSQAGQGARGKLFF. The CDR3 nucleotides are TGCGCCAGCAGCCAAGCCGGACAGGGAGCAAGGGGAAAACTGTTTTTT.

This chain links TRBV27 with TRBJ1-3; 9 bases are a match to TRBD1. Germline-derived CDR1 and CDR2 are MNHEY and SMNVEV (reference sequence). The V gene end was trimmed by 2 bases and the J gene end by 3 bases; junction bases not matched to a gene: 2. The CDR3 extends over 15 amino acids. The CDR3 spells CASSLGTGIGNTIYF. CDR3 bases: TGTGCCAGCAGTTTAGGGACAGGGATTGGAAACACCATATATTTT.

This clone was picked up a small number of times. The rearrangement joins TRBV27 to TRBJ1-2, with D perhaps TRBD1 (6 bases). Germline values: CDR1 MNHEY, CDR2 SMNVEV (reference sequence). The V and J ends lost 8 bases and 8 bases respectively, with 30 bases between them. The CDR3 length is 17 residues. This chain's CDR3 is CASAALAGVRGAWGYTF. The CDR3, as DNA: TGTGCCAGCGCTGCTTTGGCAGGGGTGAGGGGAGCGTGGGGCTACACCTTC.

The rearrangement uses TRBV9 and TRBJ1-2; 7 bases match TRBD1. The junction had 8 bases not matched to a gene; V was cut back by 0 bases and J by 3 bases. This CDR3 has 16 amino acids. Germline V gene lookup returns CDR1 SGDLS and CDR2 YYNGEE. The CDR3 DNA sequence: TGTGCCAGCAGCGTAGAAGGGTTAGGGGGCGACTATGGCTACACCTTC. Its protein is CASSVEGLGGDYGYTF. The full variable domain, its missing parts supplied by reference TRBV9 and TRBJ1-2, is DSGVTQTPKHLITATGQRVTLRCSPRSGDLSVYWYQQSLDQGLQFLIQYYNGEERAKGNILERFSAQQFPDLHSELNLSSLELGDSALYFCASSVEGLGGDYGYTFGSGTRLTVV.

V gene TRBV6-4 combines with J gene TRBJ2-1; D perhaps matches TRBD1 (7 bases). Per the germline V gene, CDR1 is MRHNA and CDR2 is SNTAGT. This CDR3 spans 14 amino acids. V lost 5 bases and J lost 5, with 13 bases in between. The CDR3 sequence is CASSRQGGNNEQFF. The CDR3 DNA reads as TGTGCCAGCAGTCGGCAGGGGGGAAACAATGAGCAGTTCTTC.

This clone was seen once. The chain carries TRBV28 and TRBJ1-5; 7 bases agree with TRBD1. The CDR3 sequence is 19 residues long. Per germline, CDR1 MDHEN and CDR2 SYDVKM. J gave up 11 bases and V 5 bases, and 27 bases lay outside the gene matches. CDR3 coding DNA: TGTGCCAGCAGTCCGGGACAGCTCCCCTTTTATATTGGTCTAAGAGCCCAGCATTTT. Translation gives CASSPGQLPFYIGLRAQHF.

This chain connects TRBV5-4 to TRBJ2-5, with 9 nucleotides matching TRBD2. The ends lost 3 bases at V and 0 bases at J; junction bases unmatched: 3. Germline CDR1 and CDR2: SGHNT and YYREEE (reference sequence). The CDR3 is made up of 15 amino acids. The CDR3 region is CASSSQRGDQETQYF. The CDR3 DNA follows: TGTGCCAGCAGCTCACAGCGGGGGGACCAAGAGACCCAGTACTTC.

The rearrangement uses TRBV5-1 and TRBJ2-5, with 14 nucleotides matching TRBD2. From germline, CDR1 is SGHRS and CDR2 YFSETQ. With 4 bases clipped from V and 4 bases from J, the junction kept 6 bases outside the gene matches. The CDR3 runs to 16 residues. The CDR3 spells CASSPGLAGAGETQYF. CDR3 sequence (DNA): TGCGCCAGCAGCCCGGGACTAGCGGGAGCAGGAGAGACCCAGTACTTC.

This clone was recorded only once. V is TRBV24-1 and J is TRBJ2-7; D unclear. In germline, CDR1 is KGHDR, CDR2 SFDVKD. The length of the CDR3 is 12 residues. Trimming removed 6 bases at V and 0 bases at J, with 5 bases between. CDR3 loop: CATSPSSYEQYV. CDR3 DNA: TGTGCCACCAGTCCGAGCTCCTACGAGCAGTACGTC.

CDR3 nucleotides: TGTGCCAGCAGTCCCGGGACAGGGGGTAAACTGTTTTTT. Protein sequence: CASSPGTGGKLFF. The genes are TRBV11-2 and TRBJ1-4; 11 bases align to TRBD1. CDR1 and CDR2 (germline): SGHAT, FQNNGV. The ends lost 6 bases at V and 11 bases at J; junction bases unmatched: 5. This CDR3 has 13 residues. The full variable domain, with the rest looked up from reference TRBV11-2 and TRBJ1-4, is EAGVAQSPRYKIIEKRQSVAFWCNPISGHATLYWYQQILGQGPKLLIQFQNNGVVDDSQLPKDRFSAERLKGVDSTLKIQPAKLEDSAVYLCASSPGTGGKLFFGSGTQLSVL.

A single count supports this clone. This rearrangement joins TRBV6-1 to TRBJ2-3, with 7 nucleotides matching TRBD1. The CDR3 has 18 amino acids. Germline-derived CDR1 and CDR2 are MNHNS and SASEGT. J was trimmed by 4 bases and V by 1 base; bases with no gene match: 14. The CDR3 bases are TGTGCCAGCAGTGAAGTGGGCCCGGACAGGCAAGGGGCAGATACGCAGTATTTT. Translating gives CASSEVGPDRQGADTQYF.

The chain carries TRBV6-5 and TRBJ1-2; 7 positions match TRBD1. V shed 7 bases, J shed 4 bases, and the junction held 6 bases outside the gene matches. This CDR3 comprises 13 residues. Germline CDR1 and CDR2: MNHEY and SVGAGI. CDR3 in DNA: TGTGCCAGCACCATGGACAGGTTCTATGGCTACACCTTC. Protein sequence: CASTMDRFYGYTF.

CDR3 nucleotide sequence: TGTGCCAGCAGTACCCGACAGGCAAATTCACCCCTCCACTTT. Amino acids: CASSTRQANSPLHF. The rearrangement uses TRBV6-6 and TRBJ1-6; possibly TRBD1 for D (6 bases). V was shortened by 5 bases and J by 7 bases, with 12 bases between the two germline ends. Germline V gene sequence: CDR1 MNHNY, CDR2 SVGAGI (reference sequence). The CDR3 extends over 14 amino acids.

This clone was recorded once. The J gene is TRBJ2-5, the V gene TRBV29-1; D is possibly TRBD1 (6 bases). CDR1 and CDR2 from the germline V gene are SQVTM and ANQGSEA. The length of the CDR3 is 13 residues. V lost 3 bases to trimming and J lost 5 bases, with 13 bases between them. CDR3 sequence: CSVDTPQGETQYF. CDR3 coding DNA: TGCAGCGTTGATACACCGCAGGGGGAGACCCAGTACTTC.

The V and J genes are TRBV2 and TRBJ2-3; D ambiguous. With 4 bases removed from V and 6 bases from J, the gap between germline ends came to 8 bases. The CDR3 spans 12 residues. Germline-derived CDR1 and CDR2 are SNHLY and FYNNEI. The CDR3 DNA reads as TGTGCCAGCAGTGCTAGGAGCGATACGCAGTATTTT. Residues: CASSARSDTQYF.

The V call is TRBV19, the J call TRBJ2-1; 8 bases map to TRBD1. The V and J ends lost 5 bases and 12 bases, in that order; junction bases with no gene match: 9. Germline V gene sequence: CDR1 LNHDA, CDR2 SQIVND (reference sequence). This CDR3 spans 13 amino acids. CDR3 nucleotide sequence: TGTGCCAGTAGTGTGCCGGGACAGGCTGCGCAGTTCTTC. Translation: CASSVPGQAAQFF.

This clone was recorded once. The chain recombines TRBV7-8 with TRBJ1-1; D call uncertain. V was cut by 0 bases and J by 1 base, with 21 bases left in between. This CDR3 comprises 19 residues. Looked up from germline, CDR1 is SGHVS and CDR2 is FQNEAQ. This CDR3 reads CASSLASWAKPFENTEAFF. The CDR3 DNA sequence: TGTGCCAGCAGCTTAGCCTCTTGGGCGAAGCCGTTTGAGAACACTGAAGCTTTCTTT.

The chain is built from TRBV29-1 and TRBJ2-2; 15 bases line up with TRBD2. Germline values: CDR1 SQVTM, CDR2 ANQGSEA. The CDR3 spans 14 residues. V dropped 5 bases and J dropped 9; count of bases not matched to a gene: 4. This CDR3 reads CSVWGLAGGRELFF. The CDR3 DNA sequence: TGCAGCGTTTGGGGACTAGCGGGAGGCCGGGAGCTGTTTTTT.

V gene TRBV2 combines with J gene TRBJ2-7; D remains unclear. The V gene's germline CDR1 is SNHLY and CDR2 FYNNEI. This CDR3 is built from 12 residues. V dropped 8 bases and J dropped 3 bases, with 11 bases sitting between them. In DNA form, the CDR3 reads TGTGCCAGCCTCGGTCCCCACTACGAGCAGTACGTC. Protein product: CASLGPHYEQYV.

Only a few counts were recorded for this clone. This chain connects TRBV29-1 to TRBJ1-2; 8 bases match TRBD1. V gave up 5 bases and J gave up 7 bases; unmatched junction bases: 3. The CDR3 sequence is 11 residues long. The germline CDR1 and CDR2 sequences are SQVTM and ANQGSEA. CDR3 bases: TGCAGCGTTACAGGGGGTGGTGGCTACACCTTC. Its protein is CSVTGGGGYTF. Variable domain in full (rest from reference TRBV29-1 and TRBJ1-2): SAVISQKPSRDICQRGTSLTIQCQVDSQVTMMFWYRQQPGQSLTLIATANQGSEATYESGFVIDKFPISRPNLTFSTLTVSNMSPEDSSIYLCSVTGGGGYTFGSGTRLTVV.